One T cell receptor beta chain is described in this entry. This specimen belongs to a study of blood T cell repertoires in COVID-19. Study at large: The United States, Italy and Spain provided the acute and convalescent COVID-19 samples. PBMCs, B-cell-depleted T cells, or T cells provided the cDNA or gDNA that made up the material.

The CDR3 is 15 amino acids. V gave up 10 bases and J gave up 1 base; unmatched junction bases: 9. Germline V gene data show CDR1 as SNHLY and CDR2 as FYNNEI. Original methodology: The authors estimated nucleated cell counts from reference gene primer amplification. Libraries were prepared by immunoSEQ multiplex PCR; TCRdb keeps only in-frame clonotypes and omits some of them. V and J calls and clone size are those listed in that table; D and trimming were worked out from the DNA. The sample yields some 160,000 clones, roughly 80% seen once. The chain combines TRBV2 with TRBJ1-5; TRBD1 matches 8 bases. Material: peripheral blood. The TCR comes from a human donor in a cohort sampled during active COVID-19. In DNA form, the CDR3 reads TGTGCCACTGGACAGGGAGCCGTGAGCAATCAGCCCCAGCATTTT. This gives the protein CATGQGAVSNQPQHF.